Following are 6 T cell receptor beta chains from one sample sequenced in a study of blood T cell repertoires in COVID-19. Some clones are missing from TCRdb's copy, which holds only in-frame ones; the method was immunoSEQ multiplex PCR. Altogether about 170,000 clones are present, about 85% being singletons, with the ten largest covering 6.5% to 9%. Sequences were obtained from peripheral blood. The receptor set was obtained from a woman aged 80 or over with COVID-19, enrolled during active disease.

This clone was seen a single time. The chain is built from TRBV5-5 and TRBJ2-5; 12 positions agree with TRBD2. J lost 7 bases, V lost 0 bases, and 4 bases had no gene match. Per germline, CDR1 SGHKS and CDR2 YYEKEE (reference sequence). This CDR3 is 15 amino acids long. CDR3 in amino acids: CASSLVLAGGGTQYF. Written as DNA, the CDR3 is TGTGCCAGCAGCTTGGTCCTAGCGGGAGGGGGGACCCAGTACTTC.

The chain uses TRBV5-1 and TRBJ2-5; 7 bases fit TRBD2. V lost 4 bases and J lost 4; bases outside the gene matches: 10. Germline lookup yields CDR1 SGHRS and CDR2 YFSETQ. The CDR3 extends over 15 amino acids. The DNA for the CDR3 is TGCGCCAGCAGCGAGGGGAGCGGGATTCGAGAGACCCAGTACTTC. It specifies CASSEGSGIRETQYF.

The CDR3 protein is CATSRSSLAGGDEQFF. CDR3 DNA: TGTGCCACCAGCAGATCTTCTCTAGCGGGAGGAGATGAGCAGTTCTTC. This chain connects TRBV15 to TRBJ2-1, with 11 positions matching TRBD2. V lost 2 bases and J lost 8; bases outside the gene matches: 8. This CDR3 has 16 residues. Germline CDR1 is LNHNV and CDR2 is YYDKDF (reference sequence).

This clone came up a few times. This chain links TRBV4-1 with TRBJ2-7, with a tentative D call TRBD2 (6 bases). The ends were cut back, 1 base at V and 1 base at J, with 14 bases in the middle. The CDR3 spans 16 residues. CDR1 and CDR2 (germline): MGHRA, YSYEKL. CDR3 residues: CASSQVAVTGSYEQYF. DNA of the CDR3: TGCGCCAGCAGCCAAGTAGCGGTAACGGGTTCCTACGAGCAGTACTTC.

This clone was picked up one time. The chain couples TRBV5-4 to TRBJ2-7; a weak D match, TRBD2 (5 bases). V lost 0 bases, J lost 5 bases, and 18 bases lay in between. The germline V gene has CDR1 SGHNT and CDR2 YYREEE (reference sequence). The CDR3 spans 16 residues. The CDR3 spells CASSLAMEAGVDEQYF. For the CDR3, the DNA is TGTGCCAGCAGCTTGGCGATGGAGGCGGGCGTCGACGAGCAGTACTTC.

CDR3 bases: TGCGCCAGCAGCCAGGGAGATTACTACGAGCAGTACTTC. The encoded protein is CASSQGDYYEQYF. This rearrangement joins TRBV4-1 to TRBJ2-7; the D gene is possibly TRBD2 (5 bases). CDR3 length equals 13 residues. The germline V and J ends were trimmed by 3 bases and 3 bases, with 9 bases remaining between them. Germline values: CDR1 MGHRA, CDR2 YSYEKL.